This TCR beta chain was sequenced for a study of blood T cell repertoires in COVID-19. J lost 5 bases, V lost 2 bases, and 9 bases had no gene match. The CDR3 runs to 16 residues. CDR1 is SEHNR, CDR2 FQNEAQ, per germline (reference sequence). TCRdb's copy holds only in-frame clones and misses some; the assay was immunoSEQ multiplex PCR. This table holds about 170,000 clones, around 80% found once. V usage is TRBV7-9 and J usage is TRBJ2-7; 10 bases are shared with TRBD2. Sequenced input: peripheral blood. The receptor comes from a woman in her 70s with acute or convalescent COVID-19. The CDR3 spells CASSLPQAGGPNEQYF. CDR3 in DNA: TGTGCCAGCAGCTTACCCCAAGCGGGAGGGCCCAACGAGCAGTACTTC. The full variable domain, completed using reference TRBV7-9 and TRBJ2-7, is DTGVSQNPRHKITKRGQNVTFRCDPISEHNRLYWYRQTLGQGPEFLTYFQNEAQLEKSRLLSDRFSAERPKGSFSTLEIQRTEQGDSAMYLCASSLPQAGGPNEQYFGPGTRLTVT.